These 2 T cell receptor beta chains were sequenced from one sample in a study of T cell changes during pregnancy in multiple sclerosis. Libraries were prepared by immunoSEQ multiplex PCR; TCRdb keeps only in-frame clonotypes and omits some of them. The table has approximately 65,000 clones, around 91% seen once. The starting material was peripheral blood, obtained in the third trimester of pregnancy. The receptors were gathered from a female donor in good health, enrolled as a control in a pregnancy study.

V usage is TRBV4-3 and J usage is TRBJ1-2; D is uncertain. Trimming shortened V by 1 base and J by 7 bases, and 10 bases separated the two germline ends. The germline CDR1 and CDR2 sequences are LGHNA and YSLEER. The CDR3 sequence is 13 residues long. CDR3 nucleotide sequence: TGCGCCAGCAGCCAAGCCCGGGTGGGTGGCTACACCTTC. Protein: CASSQARVGGYTF.

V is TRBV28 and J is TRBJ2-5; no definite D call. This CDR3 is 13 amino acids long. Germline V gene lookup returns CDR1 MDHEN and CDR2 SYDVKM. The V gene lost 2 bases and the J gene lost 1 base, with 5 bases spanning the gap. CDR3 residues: CASSLQIQETQYF. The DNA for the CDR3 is TGTGCCAGCAGTTTACAGATCCAAGAGACCCAGTACTTC.